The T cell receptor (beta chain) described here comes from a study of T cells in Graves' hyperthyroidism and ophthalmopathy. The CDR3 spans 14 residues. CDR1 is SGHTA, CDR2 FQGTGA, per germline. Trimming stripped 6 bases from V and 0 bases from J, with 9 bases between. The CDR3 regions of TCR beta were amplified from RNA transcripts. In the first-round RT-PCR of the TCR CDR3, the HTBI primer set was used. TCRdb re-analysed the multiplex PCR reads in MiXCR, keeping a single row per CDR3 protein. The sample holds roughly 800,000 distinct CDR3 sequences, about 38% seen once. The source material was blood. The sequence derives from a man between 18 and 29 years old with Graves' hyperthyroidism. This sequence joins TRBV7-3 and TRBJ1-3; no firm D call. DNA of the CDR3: TGTGCCAGCAGATTACAGATCTCTGGAAACACCATATATTTT. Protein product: CASRLQISGNTIYF.